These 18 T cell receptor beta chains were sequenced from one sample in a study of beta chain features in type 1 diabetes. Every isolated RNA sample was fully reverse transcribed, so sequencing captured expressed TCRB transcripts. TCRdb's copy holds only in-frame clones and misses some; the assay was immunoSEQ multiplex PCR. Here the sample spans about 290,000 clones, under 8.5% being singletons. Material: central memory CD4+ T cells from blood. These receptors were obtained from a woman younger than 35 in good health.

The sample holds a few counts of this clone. The CDR3 spells CASSYRGQGSEKLFF. The CDR3 coding sequence is TGTGCCAGCAGTTACCGGGGACAGGGGTCTGAAAAACTGTTTTTT. V is TRBV6-5 and J is TRBJ1-4; 10 bases are shared with TRBD1. This CDR3 contains 15 residues. Trimming cost V 2 bases and J 7 bases; bases outside gene matches: 4. Looked up from germline, CDR1 is MNHEY and CDR2 is SVGAGI.

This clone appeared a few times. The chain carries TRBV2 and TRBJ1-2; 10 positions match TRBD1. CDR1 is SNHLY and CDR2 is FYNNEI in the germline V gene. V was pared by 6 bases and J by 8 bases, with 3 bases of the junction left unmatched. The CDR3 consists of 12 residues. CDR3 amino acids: CASSGTGVGYTF. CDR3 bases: TGTGCCAGCAGCGGGACAGGGGTCGGCTACACCTTC. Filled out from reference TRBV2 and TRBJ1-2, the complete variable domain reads EPEVTQTPSHQVTQMGQEVILRCVPISNHLYFYWYRQILGQKVEFLVSFYNNEISEKSEIFDDQFSVERPDGSNFTLKIRSTKLEDSAMYFCASSGTGVGYTFGSGTRLTVV.

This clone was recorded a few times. CDR3 DNA sequence: TGTGCCAGCTCACCACCGGGGTACACTGAAGCTTTCTTT. Translating gives CASSPPGYTEAFF. This chain joins TRBV18 and TRBJ1-1; D is ambiguous. The CDR3 is 13 residues long. Germline loops: CDR1 KGHSH, CDR2 LQKENI. Trimming took off 0 bases at V and 3 bases at J, with 5 bases between the two ends.

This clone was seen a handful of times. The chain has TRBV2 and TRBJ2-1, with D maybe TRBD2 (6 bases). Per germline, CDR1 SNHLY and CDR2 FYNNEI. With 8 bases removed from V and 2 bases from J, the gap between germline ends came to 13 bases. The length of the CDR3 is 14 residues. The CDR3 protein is CASPSTRTYNEQFF. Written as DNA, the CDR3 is TGTGCCAGCCCCTCGACTAGGACCTACAATGAGCAGTTCTTC.

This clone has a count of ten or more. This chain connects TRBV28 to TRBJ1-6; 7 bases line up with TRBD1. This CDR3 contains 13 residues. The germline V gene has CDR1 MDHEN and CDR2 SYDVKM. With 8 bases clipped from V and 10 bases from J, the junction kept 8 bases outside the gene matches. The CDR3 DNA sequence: TGTGCCAGCCTGACAGGGAAGGGGTCACCCCTCCACTTT. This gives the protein CASLTGKGSPLHF.

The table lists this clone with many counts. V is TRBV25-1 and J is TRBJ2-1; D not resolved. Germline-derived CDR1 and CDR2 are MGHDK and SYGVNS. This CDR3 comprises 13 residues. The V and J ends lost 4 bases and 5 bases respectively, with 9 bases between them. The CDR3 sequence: CASSVSSNNEQFF. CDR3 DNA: TGTGCCAGCAGTGTATCCAGTAACAATGAGCAGTTCTTC.

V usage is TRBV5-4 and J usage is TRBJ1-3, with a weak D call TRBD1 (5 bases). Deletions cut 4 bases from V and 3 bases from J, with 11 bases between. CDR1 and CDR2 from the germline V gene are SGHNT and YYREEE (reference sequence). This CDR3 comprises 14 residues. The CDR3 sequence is CASSPSRGGNTIYF. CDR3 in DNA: TGTGCCAGCAGCCCTTCGAGGGGTGGAAACACCATATATTTT. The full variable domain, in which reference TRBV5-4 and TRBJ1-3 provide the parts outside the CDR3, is ETGVTQSPTHLIKTRGQQVTLRCSSQSGHNTVSWYQQALGQGPQFIFQYYREEENGRGNFPPRFSGLQFPNYSSELNVNALELDDSALYLCASSPSRGGNTIYFGEGSWLTVV.

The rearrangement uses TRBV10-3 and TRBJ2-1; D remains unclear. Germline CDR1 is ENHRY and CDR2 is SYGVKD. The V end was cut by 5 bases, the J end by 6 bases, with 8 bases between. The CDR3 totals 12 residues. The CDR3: CAISPKINEQFF. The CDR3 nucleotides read TGTGCCATCAGTCCCAAGATCAATGAGCAGTTCTTC.

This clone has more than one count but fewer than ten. The DNA of the CDR3 is TGTGCCAGCTCACAGGTAGCGGGAGTCGAGCAGTACTTC. Protein: CASSQVAGVEQYF. The rearrangement joins TRBV18 to TRBJ2-7, with 9 bases lining up with TRBD2. V dropped 4 bases and J dropped 6; count of bases not matched to a gene: 4. Germline values: CDR1 KGHSH, CDR2 LQKENI. The CDR3 loop spans 13 amino acids.

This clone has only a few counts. For the CDR3, the DNA is TGTGCCAGCAGCCCGCGAACCGGGACTCTTAATGAAAAACTGTTTTTT. Protein product: CASSPRTGTLNEKLFF. The chain employs TRBV7-8 and TRBJ1-4, with TRBD1 as a possible D gene (5 bases). V lost 5 bases to trimming and J lost 4 bases, with 17 bases between them. The CDR3 runs to 16 residues. Germline V CDR1 and CDR2: SGHVS, FQNEAQ.

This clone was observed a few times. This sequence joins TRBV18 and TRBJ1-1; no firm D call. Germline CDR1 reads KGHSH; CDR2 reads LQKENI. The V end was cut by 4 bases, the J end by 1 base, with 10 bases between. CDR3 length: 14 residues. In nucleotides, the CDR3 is TGTGCCAGCTCACTTGGCCAGTCGAACACTGAAGCTTTCTTT. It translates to CASSLGQSNTEAFF.

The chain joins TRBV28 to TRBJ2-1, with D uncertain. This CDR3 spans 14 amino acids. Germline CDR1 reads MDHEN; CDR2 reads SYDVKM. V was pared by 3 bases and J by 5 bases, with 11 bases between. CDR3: CASSLGYGHNEQFF. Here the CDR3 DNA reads TGTGCCAGCAGTTTGGGGTACGGACACAATGAGCAGTTCTTC.

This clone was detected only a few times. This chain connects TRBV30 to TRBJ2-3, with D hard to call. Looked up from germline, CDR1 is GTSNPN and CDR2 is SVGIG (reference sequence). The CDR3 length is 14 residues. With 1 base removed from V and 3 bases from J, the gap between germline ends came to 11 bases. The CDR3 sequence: CAWSAYSWTDTQYF. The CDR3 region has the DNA TGTGCCTGGAGTGCGTACTCATGGACAGATACGCAGTATTTT.

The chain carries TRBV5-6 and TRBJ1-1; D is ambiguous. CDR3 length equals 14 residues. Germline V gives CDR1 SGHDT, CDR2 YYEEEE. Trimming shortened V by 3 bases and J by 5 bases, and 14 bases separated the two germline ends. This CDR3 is CASSSRHQMTEAFF. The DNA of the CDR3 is TGTGCCAGCAGCTCGCGACACCAAATGACTGAAGCTTTCTTT. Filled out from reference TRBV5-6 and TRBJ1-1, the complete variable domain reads DAGVTQSPTHLIKTRGQQVTLRCSPKSGHDTVSWYQQALGQGPQFIFQYYEEEERQRGNFPDRFSGHQFPNYSSELNVNALLLGDSALYLCASSSRHQMTEAFFGQGTRLTVV.

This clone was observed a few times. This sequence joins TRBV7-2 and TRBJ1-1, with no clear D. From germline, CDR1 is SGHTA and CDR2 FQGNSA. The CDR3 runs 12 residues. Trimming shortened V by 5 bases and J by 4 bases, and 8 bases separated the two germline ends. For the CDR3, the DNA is TGTGCCAGCAGCATTTTACGCACTGAAGCTTTCTTT. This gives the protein CASSILRTEAFF.

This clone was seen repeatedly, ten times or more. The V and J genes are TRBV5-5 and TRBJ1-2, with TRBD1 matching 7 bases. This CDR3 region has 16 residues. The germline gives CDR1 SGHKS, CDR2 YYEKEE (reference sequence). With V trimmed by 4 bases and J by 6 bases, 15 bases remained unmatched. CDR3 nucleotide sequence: TGTGCCAGCAGCCCCTGGGGAGGGGGCCTAAGTCATGGCTACACCTTC. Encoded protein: CASSPWGGGLSHGYTF. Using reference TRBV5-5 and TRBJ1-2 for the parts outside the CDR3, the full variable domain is DAGVTQSPTHLIKTRGQQVTLRCSPISGHKSVSWYQQVLGQGPQFIFQYYEKEERGRGNFPDRFSARQFPNYSSELNVNALLLGDSALYLCASSPWGGGLSHGYTFGSGTRLTVV.

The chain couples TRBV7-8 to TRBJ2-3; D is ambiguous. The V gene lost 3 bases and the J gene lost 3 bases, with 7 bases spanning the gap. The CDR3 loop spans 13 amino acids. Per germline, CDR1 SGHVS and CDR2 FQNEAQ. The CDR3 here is CASSFQVTDTQYF. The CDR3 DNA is TGTGCCAGCAGCTTCCAGGTTACAGATACGCAGTATTTT.

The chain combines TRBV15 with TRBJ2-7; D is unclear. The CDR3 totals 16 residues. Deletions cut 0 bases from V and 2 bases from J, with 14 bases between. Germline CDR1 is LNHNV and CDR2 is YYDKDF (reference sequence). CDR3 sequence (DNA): TGTGCCACCAGCAGAGATACGAGGTCTCACGCCTACGAGCAGTACTTC. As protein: CATSRDTRSHAYEQYF.